These T cell receptor beta chains were read from a single sample in a study of cytomegalovirus exposure and HLA in healthy donors. Using immunoSEQ multiplex PCR, the repertoire was profiled, and TCRdb retains in-frame clones only, with some absent. This table has nearly 110,000 clones, around 79% appearing once. Source material: PBMCs. Receptors originate from a man aged 60 to 69 in good health and CMV-seronegative. The CDR3 runs from the conserved cysteine through the conserved F or W. The order of the fields is CDR3 length, V gene, D gene, J gene, clone size, CDR3 DNA, CDR3 protein. D genes are given only for firm matches. Size is stated for part of the rows, as once, few or many counts, or as a class when the clone is expanded.

cdr3_length: 15; v_call: TRBV7-2; d_call: NA; j_call: TRBJ1-5; clone_size: NA; cdr3_nt: TGTGCCAGCAGCGATAGGGGGGGCGCGGGTCAGCCCCAGCATTTT; cdr3_aa: CASSDRGGAGQPQHF
cdr3_length: 16; v_call: TRBV28; d_call: TRBD1; j_call: TRBJ2-1; clone_size: once; cdr3_nt: TGTGCCAGCAGTTTAGGGGGACAGGGGGCAATGAATGAGCAGTTCTTC; cdr3_aa: CASSLGGQGAMNEQFF
cdr3_length: 15; v_call: TRBV2; d_call: TRBD2; j_call: TRBJ2-2; clone_size: NA; cdr3_nt: TGTGCCAGCAGACGACTAGCGGGGGCCACCGGGGAGCTGTTTTTT; cdr3_aa: CASRRLAGATGELFF
cdr3_length: 14; v_call: TRBV2; d_call: TRBD1; j_call: TRBJ1-6; clone_size: NA; cdr3_nt: TGTGCCAGCAGTGCGACAGGGGCGAATTCACCCCTCCACTTT; cdr3_aa: CASSATGANSPLHF
cdr3_length: 14; v_call: TRBV5-1; d_call: NA; j_call: TRBJ2-3; clone_size: NA; cdr3_nt: TGCGCCAGCAGCTCCGCGGGAAGCACAGATACGCAGTATTTT; cdr3_aa: CASSSAGSTDTQYF
cdr3_length: 16; v_call: TRBV13; d_call: TRBD2; j_call: TRBJ2-7; clone_size: NA; cdr3_nt: TGTGCCAGCAGCTTAAGAGAGGCGGGGGGGCCCTACGAGCAGTACTTC; cdr3_aa: CASSLREAGGPYEQYF
cdr3_length: 16; v_call: TRBV18; d_call: NA; j_call: TRBJ2-6; clone_size: NA; cdr3_nt: TGTGCCAGCTCACCTCCAGGGCTCTCTGGGGCCAACGTCCTGACTTTC; cdr3_aa: CASSPPGLSGANVLTF
cdr3_length: 14; v_call: TRBV7-2; d_call: NA; j_call: TRBJ1-1; clone_size: few; cdr3_nt: TGTGCCAGCAGCTTAGTTCCGGGGAACACTGAAGCTTTCTTT; cdr3_aa: CASSLVPGNTEAFF
cdr3_length: 15; v_call: TRBV27; d_call: TRBD1; j_call: TRBJ1-6; clone_size: few; cdr3_nt: TGTGCCAGCCGCAGGGGGCGCTCGGGGAATTCACCCCTCCACTTT; cdr3_aa: CASRRGRSGNSPLHF
cdr3_length: 19; v_call: TRBV28; d_call: NA; j_call: TRBJ2-6; clone_size: NA; cdr3_nt: TGTGCCAGCAGTTCCCCACGGGGCAGGGGAAAGACGGGGGCCAACGTCCTGACTTTC; cdr3_aa: CASSSPRGRGKTGANVLTF
cdr3_length: 15; v_call: TRBV19; d_call: TRBD1; j_call: TRBJ1-6; clone_size: NA; cdr3_nt: TGTGCCAGTACCGCGGACAGGGTTCGTAATTCACCCCTCCACTTT; cdr3_aa: CASTADRVRNSPLHF
cdr3_length: 14; v_call: TRBV7-9; d_call: TRBD1; j_call: TRBJ1-6; clone_size: NA; cdr3_nt: TGTGCCAGCAGCGCCGCGGACAGGCGATCACCCCTCCACTTT; cdr3_aa: CASSAADRRSPLHF
cdr3_length: 12; v_call: TRBV7-9; d_call: TRBD1; j_call: TRBJ2-1; clone_size: NA; cdr3_nt: TGTGCCAGCAGCAACAGGGGTGGTGAGCAGTTCTTC; cdr3_aa: CASSNRGGEQFF
cdr3_length: 14; v_call: TRBV6-6; d_call: NA; j_call: TRBJ1-1; clone_size: NA; cdr3_nt: TGTGCCAGCAGTATTCGGGCGGGGAACACTGAAGCTTTCTTT; cdr3_aa: CASSIRAGNTEAFF
cdr3_length: 15; v_call: TRBV5-4; d_call: NA; j_call: TRBJ1-2; clone_size: NA; cdr3_nt: TGTGCCAGCAGCCTTGCTAAGGCGGCGACCTATGGCTACACCTTC; cdr3_aa: CASSLAKAATYGYTF
cdr3_length: 10; v_call: TRBV6-1; d_call: NA; j_call: TRBJ2-3; clone_size: NA; cdr3_nt: TGTGCCAGCCGGCGAGAGGGCAAGTATTTT; cdr3_aa: CASRREGKYF
cdr3_length: 15; v_call: TRBV4-3; d_call: NA; j_call: TRBJ1-3; clone_size: NA; cdr3_nt: TGCGCCAGCAGTGCCGCCGTGGGGCCCGGAAACACCATATATTTT; cdr3_aa: CASSAAVGPGNTIYF
cdr3_length: 15; v_call: TRBV5-1; d_call: TRBD1; j_call: TRBJ2-2; clone_size: NA; cdr3_nt: TGCGCCAGCAGCTTGGGGACAGGGAGCACCGGGGAGCTGTTTTTT; cdr3_aa: CASSLGTGSTGELFF
cdr3_length: 14; v_call: TRBV6-1; d_call: NA; j_call: TRBJ2-4; clone_size: NA; cdr3_nt: TGTGCCAGCAGTGTAGGGGGTTTTTGGAAATGGGGGTACTTC; cdr3_aa: CASSVGGFWKWGYF
cdr3_length: 16; v_call: TRBV10-3; d_call: NA; j_call: TRBJ2-3; clone_size: NA; cdr3_nt: TGTGCCATCAGGGGACGGGAGAAGGAACACGCAGATACGCAGTATTTT; cdr3_aa: CAIRGREKEHADTQYF
cdr3_length: 16; v_call: TRBV7-2; d_call: TRBD2; j_call: TRBJ2-5; clone_size: NA; cdr3_nt: TGTGCCAGCAGCCGGGGGAGGGAGGGTGTTCAGGAGACCCAGTACTTC; cdr3_aa: CASSRGREGVQETQYF